The 10 T cell receptor beta chains listed next were all sequenced from one sample in a study of blood T cell repertoires in COVID-19. Some clones are missing from TCRdb's copy, which holds only in-frame ones; the method was immunoSEQ multiplex PCR. Among around 130,000 clones listed, about 81% were seen once. Sequenced: peripheral blood. Receptors were obtained from an elderly woman with acute or convalescent COVID-19.

The chain links TRBV2 to TRBJ1-5, with 11 bases lining up with TRBD1. From germline, CDR1 is SNHLY and CDR2 FYNNEI. The CDR3 runs 14 residues. J was trimmed by 5 bases and V by 4 bases; bases with no gene match: 1. The chain's CDR3 is CASSGDRGYQPQHF. Here the CDR3 DNA reads TGTGCCAGCAGTGGGGACAGGGGGTATCAGCCCCAGCATTTT.

This clone was seen a handful of times. This chain uses TRBV5-1 with TRBJ2-1; 9 bases match TRBD1. Germline V gives CDR1 SGHRS, CDR2 YFSETQ. Trimming at V came to 0 bases and at J to 5 bases, leaving 3 bases not matched to a gene. The CDR3 is 15 amino acids. DNA of the CDR3: TGCGCCAGCAGCTTGGCCGGGACAGGGCACAATGAGCAGTTCTTC. It specifies CASSLAGTGHNEQFF.

The table lists this clone with a count of one. V usage is TRBV23-1 and J usage is TRBJ1-1, with 9 bases fitting TRBD1. TRBV23-1 is an ORF, and what it does is uncertain. The length of the CDR3 is 16 residues. Trimming cost V 8 bases and J 0 bases; bases outside gene matches: 10. CDR3 amino acids: CASAPGQGPLNTEAFF. The CDR3 DNA reads as TGCGCCAGCGCCCCGGGACAGGGTCCCCTGAACACTGAAGCTTTCTTT.

The chain combines TRBV19 with TRBJ1-1, with a weak D call TRBD1 (6 bases). The CDR3 totals 13 residues. The V end lost 10 bases, the J end lost 5 bases, and 17 bases lay between the germline ends. Germline values: CDR1 LNHDA, CDR2 SQIVND (reference sequence). CDR3 region: CATGIGGGTEAFF. The CDR3, as DNA: TGTGCCACAGGCATAGGGGGAGGGACTGAAGCTTTCTTT.

The chain joins TRBV30 to TRBJ1-5; 7 bases fit TRBD1. Per germline, CDR1 GTSNPN and CDR2 SVGIG (reference sequence). The V segment lost 3 bases and the J segment 8 bases; nucleotides outside the gene matches: 7. The CDR3 runs 13 residues. For the CDR3, the DNA is TGTGCCTGGAGCGGACAGGATGGCAAGCCCCAGCATTTT. Residues: CAWSGQDGKPQHF. The variable domain in full, completed from reference TRBV30 and TRBJ1-5, reads SQTIHQWPATLVQPVGSPLSLECTVEGTSNPNLYWYRQAAGRGLQLLFYSVGIGQISSEVPQNLSASRPQDRQFILSSKKLLLSDSGFYLCAWSGQDGKPQHFGDGTRLSIL.

This clone was seen once. The V call is TRBV11-2, the J call TRBJ2-5; a weak D match, TRBD2 (6 bases). V was cut by 2 bases and J by 2 bases, with 15 bases left in between. CDR1 is SGHAT and CDR2 is FQNNGV in the germline V gene. The CDR3 sequence is 16 residues long. The CDR3 DNA reads as TGTGCCAGCAGCTTAATAGGAGGGAGCGGTCAAGAGACCCAGTACTTC. Translated: CASSLIGGSGQETQYF.

V is TRBV5-6 and J is TRBJ1-5, with D possibly being TRBD1 (6 bases). The CDR3 contains 15 residues. V was shortened by 0 bases and J by 2 bases, with 9 bases between the two germline ends. The V gene's germline CDR1 is SGHDT and CDR2 YYEEEE. Here the CDR3 DNA reads TGTGCCAGCAGCTTGGGGGGGCCGGGCAATCAGCCCCAGCATTTT. It translates to CASSLGGPGNQPQHF. Together with reference TRBV5-6 and TRBJ1-5, the CDR3 gives the full variable domain: DAGVTQSPTHLIKTRGQQVTLRCSPKSGHDTVSWYQQALGQGPQFIFQYYEEEERQRGNFPDRFSGHQFPNYSSELNVNALLLGDSALYLCASSLGGPGNQPQHFGDGTRLSIL.

The V gene is TRBV5-1, the J gene TRBJ1-2; 7 bases are shared with TRBD1. The V gene end was trimmed by 3 bases and the J gene end by 5 bases; junction bases not matched to a gene: 4. The germline CDR1 and CDR2 sequences are SGHRS and YFSETQ. There are 13 residues in the CDR3. The CDR3 bases are TGCGCCAGCAGCTCCGGGACAGAATATGGCTACACCTTC. Its protein is CASSSGTEYGYTF.

This sequence joins TRBV2 and TRBJ2-1; 8 positions agree with TRBD1. The CDR3 spans 15 residues. V was pared by 5 bases and J by 5 bases, with 8 bases of the junction left unmatched. Germline V gene sequence: CDR1 SNHLY, CDR2 FYNNEI. In nucleotides, the CDR3 is TGTGCCAGCAGTCGGACAGGGTCTAACAACAATGAGCAGTTCTTC. Encoded protein: CASSRTGSNNNEQFF. Supplemented by reference TRBV2 and TRBJ2-1, the full variable domain reads EPEVTQTPSHQVTQMGQEVILRCVPISNHLYFYWYRQILGQKVEFLVSFYNNEISEKSEIFDDQFSVERPDGSNFTLKIRSTKLEDSAMYFCASSRTGSNNNEQFFGPGTRLTVL.

The CDR3 DNA sequence: TGTGCCACCTACACCGGGGGGGCAGGGAGTTATGGCTACACCTTC. The encoded protein is CATYTGGAGSYGYTF. The chain links TRBV5-4 to TRBJ1-2, with D possibly being TRBD1 (6 bases). CDR3 length equals 15 residues. Trimming removed 9 bases at V and 5 bases at J, with 23 bases between. Germline values: CDR1 SGHNT, CDR2 YYREEE (reference sequence).